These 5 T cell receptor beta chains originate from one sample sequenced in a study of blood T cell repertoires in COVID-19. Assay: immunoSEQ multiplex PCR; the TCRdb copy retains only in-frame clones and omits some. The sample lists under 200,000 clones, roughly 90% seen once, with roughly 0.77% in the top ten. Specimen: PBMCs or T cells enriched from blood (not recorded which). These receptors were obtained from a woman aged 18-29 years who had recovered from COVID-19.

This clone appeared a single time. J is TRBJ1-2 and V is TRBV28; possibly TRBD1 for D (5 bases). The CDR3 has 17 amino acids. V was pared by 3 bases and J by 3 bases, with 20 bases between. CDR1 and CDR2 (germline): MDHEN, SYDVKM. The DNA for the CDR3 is TGTGCCAGCAGTTTCGAGAGTTTGGGGGGAAGAGACTATGGCTACACCTTC. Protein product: CASSFESLGGRDYGYTF.

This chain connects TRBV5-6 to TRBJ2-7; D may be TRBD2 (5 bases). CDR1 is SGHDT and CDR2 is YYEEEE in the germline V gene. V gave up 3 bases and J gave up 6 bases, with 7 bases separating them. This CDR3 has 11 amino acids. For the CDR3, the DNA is TGTGCCAGCAGCTGGGCGGGCGAGCAGTACTTC. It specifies CASSWAGEQYF.

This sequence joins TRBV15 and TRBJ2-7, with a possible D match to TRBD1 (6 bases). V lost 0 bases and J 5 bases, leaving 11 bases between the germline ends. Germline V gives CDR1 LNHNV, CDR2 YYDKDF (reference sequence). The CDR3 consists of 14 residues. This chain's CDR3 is CATSRDYGGDEQYF. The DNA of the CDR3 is TGTGCCACCAGCAGAGATTATGGGGGCGACGAGCAGTACTTC.

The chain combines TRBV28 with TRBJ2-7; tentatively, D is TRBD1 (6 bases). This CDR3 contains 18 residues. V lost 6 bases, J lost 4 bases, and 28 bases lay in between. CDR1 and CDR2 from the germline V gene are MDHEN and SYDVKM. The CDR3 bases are TGTGCCAGCAGGGCGACAGGCGGCGAATGGTTTTTTTTGTACGAGCAGTACTTC. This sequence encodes CASRATGGEWFFLYEQYF.

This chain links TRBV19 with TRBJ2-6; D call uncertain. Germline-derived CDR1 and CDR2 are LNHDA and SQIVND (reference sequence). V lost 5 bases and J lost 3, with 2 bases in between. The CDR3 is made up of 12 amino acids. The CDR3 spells CASSRGANVLTF. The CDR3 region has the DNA TGTGCCAGTAGTCGTGGGGCCAACGTCCTGACTTTC.